This entry lists 30 T cell receptor beta chains sequenced from one sample in a study of CD8 T cells in Susac syndrome. Reverse transcription of about 0.45 to 1 ug RNA was carried out with random hexamers. MiXCR was run by TCRdb on the immunoSEQ multiplex PCR reads, yielding one entry per CDR3 protein. This table holds some 70,000 distinct CDR3 sequences, about 94% found once. The material sequenced was CD8+ T cells from PBMCs. These receptors came from a human donor with multiple sclerosis.

The chain has TRBV7-6 and TRBJ2-7; D may be TRBD1 or TRBD2 (5 bases each). The germline gives CDR1 SGHVS, CDR2 FNYEAQ. The CDR3 contains 13 residues. V lost 1 base and J lost 4, with 8 bases in between. CDR3 DNA: TGTGCCAGCAGCTTAGGGGACCAATACGAGCAGTACTTC. This gives the protein CASSLGDQYEQYF. Drawing the rest from reference TRBV7-6 and TRBJ2-7, the complete variable domain is GAGVSQSPRYKVTKRGQDVALRCDPISGHVSLYWYRQALGQGPEFLTYFNYEAQQDKSGLPNDRFSAERPEGSISTLTIQRTEQRDSAMYRCASSLGDQYEQYFGPGTRLTVT.

The sample holds one count of this clonotype. This chain links TRBV20-1 with TRBJ1-2; D is unresolved. V lost 1 base, J lost 4 bases, and 13 bases lay in between. The CDR3 sequence is 14 residues long. Germline V gives CDR1 DFQATT, CDR2 SNEGSKA (reference sequence). CDR3 sequence reads: CSARALSTPYGYTF. The CDR3 DNA sequence: TGCAGTGCTAGAGCTCTGTCGACACCCTATGGCTACACCTTC.

The chain employs TRBV29-1 and TRBJ2-7; 8 positions match TRBD2. Per germline, CDR1 SQVTM and CDR2 ANQGSEA. The CDR3 sequence is 14 residues long. Trimming cost V 7 bases and J 3 bases; bases outside gene matches: 11. CDR3 sequence reads: CSARGTGLGYEQYF. The CDR3 nucleotides are TGCAGCGCTAGGGGGACGGGACTAGGCTACGAGCAGTACTTC.

In its sample, this clonotype was seen once. The V gene is TRBV30, the J gene TRBJ2-7, with D possibly matching TRBD2 (6 bases). With 3 bases removed from V and 2 bases from J, the gap between germline ends came to 11 bases. CDR1 and CDR2 from the germline V gene are GTSNPN and SVGIG (reference sequence). This CDR3 has 13 residues. In nucleotides, the CDR3 is TGTGCCTGGAGCTTGGGAGGAACCTACGAGCAGTACTTC. Protein: CAWSLGGTYEQYF.

V is TRBV20-1 and J is TRBJ2-1; TRBD2 agrees at 7 bases. V dropped 0 bases and J dropped 3; count of bases not matched to a gene: 8. The CDR3 length is 16 residues. CDR1 and CDR2 from the germline V gene are DFQATT and SNEGSKA (reference sequence). The CDR3 DNA reads TGCAGTGCTAGAGATAGTGCGGGAGTCAGCTACAATGAGCAGTTCTTC. Translation: CSARDSAGVSYNEQFF.

This chain links TRBV29-1 with TRBJ2-7; 8 positions match TRBD1. The J segment lost 4 bases and the V segment lost 5 bases, leaving 10 bases of the junction unmatched. The CDR3 consists of 14 residues. Germline CDR1 is SQVTM and CDR2 is ANQGSEA. The DNA for the CDR3 is TGCAGCGTTTACAGGGGGGACAGCGCGTACGAGCAGTACTTC. Amino acid sequence: CSVYRGDSAYEQYF.

This clonotype was found once. The chain couples TRBV12-3 or TRBV12-4 to TRBJ2-1; D tentatively reads TRBD1 or TRBD2 (5 bases each). The CDR3 spans 19 residues. Trimming removed 3 bases at V and 0 bases at J, with 21 bases between. This chain's CDR3 is CASSLGWYGGDSSYNEQFF. CDR3 DNA: TGTGCCAGCAGTTTGGGTTGGTATGGGGGTGACAGCTCCTACAATGAGCAGTTCTTC.

This clonotype was seen once. J is TRBJ2-7 and V is TRBV4-1; the match to TRBD1 covers 7 bases. The CDR3 contains 13 residues. Germline lookup yields CDR1 MGHRA and CDR2 YSYEKL. Unmatched junction bases numbered 3, after V lost 5 bases and J lost 2 bases. The chain's CDR3 is CASSFTGAYEQYF. CDR3 in DNA: TGCGCCAGCAGCTTTACAGGGGCCTACGAGCAGTACTTC.

V gene TRBV29-1 combines with J gene TRBJ1-1; no definite D call. The CDR3 has 12 amino acids. V was clipped by 4 bases and J by 2 bases, with 8 bases between them. The germline CDR1 and CDR2 sequences are SQVTM and ANQGSEA. CDR3 amino acids: CSVGWVNTEAFF. The CDR3 nucleotides read TGCAGCGTTGGGTGGGTAAACACTGAAGCTTTCTTT.

The chain links TRBV6-2 or TRBV6-3 to TRBJ2-7; 8 bases fit TRBD2. J was trimmed by 3 bases and V by 4 bases; bases with no gene match: 14. Germline lookup yields CDR1 MNHEY and CDR2 SVGEGT. The CDR3 consists of 17 residues. Here the CDR3 reads CASSSTRTSRLNYEQYF. Written as DNA, the CDR3 is TGTGCCAGCAGTTCTACCCGGACTAGCCGCCTTAACTACGAGCAGTACTTC.

The rearrangement uses TRBV2 and TRBJ2-5; no reliable D call. Germline CDR1 is SNHLY and CDR2 is FYNNEI. The CDR3 has 15 amino acids. V shed 5 bases and J shed 1 base, with 14 bases lying between them. The CDR3 DNA sequence: TGTGCCAGCAGTACTCCCATACCCACCCAAGAGACCCAGTACTTC. Protein: CASSTPIPTQETQYF.

The chain couples TRBV4-3 to TRBJ2-1; TRBD2 matches 9 bases. The trim removed 1 base at V and 8 bases at J, leaving 9 bases unmatched. Germline assignment: CDR1 LGHNA and CDR2 YSLEER. The CDR3 sequence is 16 residues long. DNA of the CDR3: TGCGCCAGCAGCCAAGCCTTTGGCGGGGGGGCCGATGAGCAGTTCTTC. This codes for CASSQAFGGGADEQFF.

The chain uses TRBV29-1 and TRBJ1-1; TRBD1 might be the D (6 bases). Germline lookup yields CDR1 SQVTM and CDR2 ANQGSEA. V was cut by 2 bases and J by 5 bases, with 6 bases left in between. The CDR3 is 11 amino acids. Here the CDR3 DNA reads TGCAGCGTTGAACAGGGGACTGAAGCTTTCTTT. Translated: CSVEQGTEAFF.

This clonotype was counted a single time. The chain joins TRBV5-6 to TRBJ1-1; D is uncertain. Germline values: CDR1 SGHDT, CDR2 YYEEEE. Trimming removed 9 bases at V and 1 base at J, with 7 bases between. The CDR3 is 11 amino acids. CDR3 nucleotides: TGTGCCAACCCGGGGAACACTGAAGCTTTCTTT. Translation: CANPGNTEAFF.

This chain connects TRBV4-1 to TRBJ2-7, with D possibly matching TRBD2 (5 bases). Between the trimmed V and J ends, which lost 1 base and 0 bases, there was a span of 10 bases. The CDR3 extends over 15 amino acids. Germline-derived CDR1 and CDR2 are MGHRA and YSYEKL. The chain's CDR3 is CASSQAAGSSYEQYF. CDR3 bases: TGCGCCAGCAGCCAAGCTGCGGGTTCCTCCTACGAGCAGTACTTC.

This clonotype has only a few counts. V usage is TRBV27 and J usage is TRBJ2-1; D could derive from TRBD1 or TRBD2 (5 bases each). The germline CDR1 and CDR2 sequences are MNHEY and SMNVEV (reference sequence). V lost 0 bases and J lost 6, with 6 bases in between. This CDR3 has 13 amino acids. DNA of the CDR3: TGTGCCAGCAGTTTATCGGGGGTCAATGAGCAGTTCTTC. Protein product: CASSLSGVNEQFF.

The rearrangement joins TRBV7-3 to TRBJ2-7, with D maybe TRBD1 (6 bases). With 5 bases removed from V and 7 bases from J, the gap between germline ends came to 18 bases. Germline V gene sequence: CDR1 SGHTA, CDR2 FQGTGA. The CDR3 runs 14 residues. The CDR3 coding sequence is TGTGCCAGCAGCGCGCAACAGGGATCGTCTGAGCAGTACTTC. Protein sequence: CASSAQQGSSEQYF.

This chain connects TRBV12-3 or TRBV12-4 to TRBJ2-3, with D perhaps TRBD2 (6 bases). CDR3 length equals 15 residues. V gave up 5 bases and J gave up 2 bases, with 14 bases separating them. The CDR3 nucleotides are TGTGCCAGCAGTCCCCGGGACTCTTACACAGATACGCAGTATTTT. It codes for CASSPRDSYTDTQYF.

The rearrangement joins TRBV4-1 to TRBJ2-2, with D uncertain. The CDR3 extends over 14 amino acids. With 0 bases removed from V and 4 bases from J, the gap between germline ends came to 6 bases. Germline CDR1 is MGHRA and CDR2 is YSYEKL. The CDR3 DNA sequence: TGCGCCAGCAGCCAAGATCAAGGCACCGGGGAGCTGTTTTTT. The encoded protein is CASSQDQGTGELFF.

This sequence joins TRBV7-9 and TRBJ1-5; D unresolved. Germline V gene data show CDR1 as SEHNR and CDR2 as FQNEAQ (reference sequence). V dropped 4 bases and J dropped 0 bases, with 4 bases sitting between them. There are 13 residues in the CDR3. The CDR3 coding sequence is TGTGCCAGCAGCTGGGGTAGCAATCAGCCCCAGCATTTT. As protein: CASSWGSNQPQHF. Full variable domain (rest looked up from reference TRBV7-9 and TRBJ1-5): DTGVSQNPRHKITKRGQNVTFRCDPISEHNRLYWYRQTLGQGPEFLTYFQNEAQLEKSRLLSDRFSAERPKGSFSTLEIQRTEQGDSAMYLCASSWGSNQPQHFGDGTRLSIL.

The J gene is TRBJ2-1, the V gene TRBV6-2 or TRBV6-3; maybe TRBD2 (5 bases). This CDR3 is built from 12 residues. From germline, CDR1 is MNHEY and CDR2 SVGEGT. V lost 8 bases, J lost 7 bases, and 12 bases lay in between. CDR3 protein: CASGLFGNEQFF. The CDR3 DNA is TGTGCCAGCGGACTGTTTGGAAATGAGCAGTTCTTC.

The V and J genes are TRBV30 and TRBJ1-1, with 7 nucleotides matching TRBD1. V lost 3 bases, J lost 1 base, and 2 bases stayed unmatched. This CDR3 comprises 13 residues. Germline V gene lookup returns CDR1 GTSNPN and CDR2 SVGIG (reference sequence). The CDR3 sequence is CAWSQGGNTEAFF. In nucleotides, the CDR3 is TGTGCCTGGAGCCAGGGGGGGAACACTGAAGCTTTCTTT.

The genes are TRBV5-1 and TRBJ2-7; 10 bases fit TRBD1. The length of the CDR3 is 16 residues. The V gene end was trimmed by 2 bases and the J gene end by 4 bases; junction bases not matched to a gene: 9. The germline V gene encodes CDR1 SGHRS and CDR2 YFSETQ. The CDR3 spells CASSFGQGDLGYEQYF. The CDR3 nucleotides read TGCGCCAGCAGCTTCGGACAGGGGGACCTGGGTTACGAGCAGTACTTC.

This chain joins TRBV29-1 and TRBJ2-3; D is unresolved. V was trimmed by 2 bases and J by 1 base, leaving 10 bases between them. CDR3 length: 14 amino acids. Per germline, CDR1 SQVTM and CDR2 ANQGSEA. The CDR3 sequence: CSVELVGGTDTQYF. Here the CDR3 DNA reads TGCAGCGTTGAATTGGTGGGCGGCACAGATACGCAGTATTTT.

The chain combines TRBV28 with TRBJ1-1; D is uncertain. Trimming removed 3 bases at V and 4 bases at J, with 9 bases between. CDR1 and CDR2 from the germline V gene are MDHEN and SYDVKM. CDR3 length: 13 amino acids. In DNA, the CDR3 is TGTGCCAGCAGTTTCTCGCGGGCCACTGAAGCTTTCTTT. This translates into CASSFSRATEAFF.

The J gene is TRBJ2-7, the V gene TRBV12-3 or TRBV12-4, with D hard to call. With 6 bases removed from V and 1 base from J, the gap between germline ends came to 10 bases. CDR3 length equals 13 residues. The DNA for the CDR3 is TGTGCCAGCAGAACCCTCGGGTCCTACGAGCAGTACTTC. Translation: CASRTLGSYEQYF.

The V gene is TRBV5-6, the J gene TRBJ1-5; 7 nucleotides line up with TRBD1. Germline V gene lookup returns CDR1 SGHDT and CDR2 YYEEEE. V lost 0 bases to trimming and J lost 4 bases; unmatched junction nucleotides: 4. This CDR3 is built from 15 residues. DNA for the CDR3: TGTGCCAGCAGCTTGGGGGACAGAGAAAATCAGCCCCAGCATTTT. Protein: CASSLGDRENQPQHF.

The V and J genes are TRBV9 and TRBJ1-2; unclear D gene. Trimming shortened V by 2 bases and J by 1 base, and 9 bases separated the two germline ends. Germline V CDR1 and CDR2: SGDLS, YYNGEE. This CDR3 spans 14 amino acids. The CDR3 DNA reads as TGTGCCAGCAGCGTTAAGACCGATAACTATGGCTACACCTTC. Protein sequence: CASSVKTDNYGYTF.

The table lists this clonotype with a few counts. The rearrangement links TRBV28 to TRBJ2-7, with D unclear. In germline, CDR1 is MDHEN, CDR2 SYDVKM. The CDR3 runs 11 residues. The ends were cut back, 3 bases at V and 3 bases at J, with 3 bases in the middle. The CDR3 sequence is CASSFIYEQYF. CDR3 sequence (DNA): TGTGCCAGCAGTTTTATCTACGAGCAGTACTTC.

The chain has TRBV30 and TRBJ2-2, with D perhaps given as TRBD1 or TRBD2 (5 bases each). Trimming took 1 base from V and 6 from J, leaving 9 bases between them. Per the germline V gene, CDR1 is GTSNPN and CDR2 is SVGIG (reference sequence). The CDR3 is 13 amino acids. The CDR3 spells CAWSGGVSGELFF. The CDR3 DNA is TGTGCCTGGAGTGGAGGGGTTTCCGGGGAGCTGTTTTTT.